This TCR beta chain was recorded in a study of blood T cell repertoires in COVID-19 (dated by TCRdb to 2020 to 2022). Notes on the research overall: The collaborator samples originated in the United States, Italy and Spain and spanned the acute and convalescent phases of COVID-19. The sample metadata nearly always contained a de-identified subject ID, COVID-19 status, age in years and sex. Deeply sampled blood TCRbeta repertoires from subjects exposed to, actively infected with, or recovered from COVID-19 were included in the dataset. The repertoires were made available in a free public database intended to serve as a resource for research on the immune response to SARS-CoV-2. Where available, HLA class I and class II types were obtained from metadata supplied by the sample provider rather than from assay-based typing. The samples were drawn from two sources: the first 160 participants of the ongoing ImmuneRACE study, and about 1,300 subjects contributed by 6 global collaborators. The material from the prospective study consisted of cDNA or gDNA derived from T cells, B-cell-depleted T cells, or PBMCs.

This clone was seen only a few times. It lacks a known antigen. One base away there is no much larger clone; base qualities are not given. TCRbeta CDR3 regions were amplified from genomic DNA by means of the immunoSEQ Assay, a bias-controlled multiplex PCR. On the study's bioinformatics: The number of nucleated cells in each sample was estimated from the amplification of reference gene primers within the assay. To quantify the absolute abundance of each unique TCRbeta CDR3 rearrangement, sequence reads were collapsed and filtered. Productive Simpson clonality was computed per sample as the square root of Simpson's diversity index over productive rearrangements. This immuneACCESS table, as held by TCRdb, lists in-frame sequences with V and J called but not all clones. Of the missing ones, under half trace to an unresolved V gene in checked studies; the others have no known cause. V and J calls and clone size are as listed in that table; D and trimming were resolved from the DNA. The sample table holds 200,000 to 300,000 clones, of which 85% to 90% were seen once. Roughly 3.9% of the sample comes from the top ten.

Each collaborating institution followed its own protocols to collect whole blood in K2EDTA tubes. For TCRbeta analysis, collaborator samples were shipped as frozen whole blood, as isolated PBMCs, or as DNA extracted from either sample type. The study at large found these results: How much clinical and demographic metadata was included differed by source and by participant, and the metadata was provided uncurated.

The germline V and J ends show losses of 5 bases and 4 bases respectively, and no gene match explains 9 bases of the junction. The CDR3 contains 15 residues, cysteine and phenylalanine counted. The only DNA kept is the CDR3, 45 bases in frame from the first base. Via the germline V gene (reference sequence), CDR1 is LNHDA and CDR2 SQIVND. The rearrangement combines TRBV19 with TRBJ2-5, with 8 junctional bases fitting TRBD2. The source of this sequence is a woman between 40 and 50 years old with acute or convalescent COVID-19. The sequenced sample consisted of peripheral blood. The CDR3 in this case is CASSPGGGLRETQYF. The DNA reads TGTGCCAGTAGTCCCGGGGGGGGCCTCCGAGAGACCCAGTACTTC.